The 18 T cell receptor beta chains below were found in one sample sequenced in a study of T-cell memory formation after mild COVID-19. TCRdb redid the calling of the 5' RACE reads with MiXCR, one entry per CDR3 protein. The data show more than 120,000 distinct CDR3 sequences, with roughly a fifth seen just once and approximately 2% held by the top ten. Sequences were obtained from PBMCs or a T cell subset sorted from them (not recorded which). These receptors were obtained from an adult woman who had mild COVID-19 (a few samples of this study predate the infection). Cell type and time point are not known.

The V call is TRBV14, the J call TRBJ2-1; D remains unclear. Trimming cost V 1 base and J 13 bases, with 8 bases left between them. The germline V gene has CDR1 SGHDN and CDR2 FVKESK. The CDR3 consists of 11 residues. The CDR3: CASSQGQRQFF. CDR3 nucleotides: TGTGCCAGCAGCCAAGGTCAGAGACAGTTCTTC.

The V and J genes are TRBV5-1 and TRBJ2-3; tentative D call: TRBD2 (6 bases). From germline, CDR1 is SGHRS and CDR2 YFSETQ. Trimming took 6 bases from V and 3 from J, leaving 20 bases between them. The CDR3 consists of 16 residues. The chain's CDR3 is CASNGAEGKVTDTQYF. The CDR3 nucleotides read TGCGCCAGCAACGGAGCGGAGGGGAAGGTGACAGATACGCAGTATTTT. The full variable domain, its missing parts supplied by reference TRBV5-1 and TRBJ2-3, is KAGVTQTPRYLIKTRGQQVTLSCSPISGHRSVSWYQQTPGQGLQFLFEYFSETQRNKGNFPGRFSGRQFSNSRSEMNVSTLELGDSALYLCASNGAEGKVTDTQYFGPGTRLTVL.

The V call is TRBV2, the J call TRBJ2-6, with a tentative D call TRBD2 (5 bases). V dropped 4 bases and J dropped 0 bases, with 19 bases sitting between them. Germline CDR1 reads SNHLY; CDR2 reads FYNNEI. CDR3 length: 19 amino acids. The CDR3 reads CASSGRGSTLSSGANVLTF. As DNA, the CDR3 is TGTGCCAGCAGTGGTCGAGGGAGCACTCTAAGCTCTGGGGCCAACGTCCTGACTTTC.

V and J are TRBV9 and TRBJ2-7, with D maybe TRBD2 (6 bases). The CDR3 is 15 residues long. V shed 0 bases and J shed 0 bases, with 10 bases lying between them. The germline V gene encodes CDR1 SGDLS and CDR2 YYNGEE. CDR3 bases: TGTGCCAGCAGCGTAGGACTAGGACACTCCTACGAGCAGTACTTC. Encoded protein: CASSVGLGHSYEQYF.

The chain uses TRBV3-1 and TRBJ2-3; unclear D gene. Trimming shortened V by 0 bases and J by 6 bases, and 10 bases separated the two germline ends. The CDR3 totals 14 residues. CDR1 and CDR2 (germline): LGHDT, YNNKEL (reference sequence). The CDR3 here is CASSQDDVVDTQYF. In DNA form, the CDR3 reads TGTGCCAGCAGCCAAGATGATGTCGTCGATACGCAGTATTTT.

V gene TRBV7-9 combines with J gene TRBJ2-7; no firm D call. The CDR3 has 11 amino acids. The ends were cut back, 5 bases at V and 6 bases at J, with 8 bases in the middle. Germline CDR1 is SEHNR and CDR2 is FQNEAQ (reference sequence). CDR3 protein: CASSETPEQYF. CDR3 bases: TGTGCCAGCAGCGAAACACCCGAGCAGTACTTC.

CDR3 sequence: CAAGGLSEQYF. The CDR3 DNA reads as TGTGCAGCAGGGGGCTTAAGCGAGCAGTACTTC. J is TRBJ2-7 and V is TRBV3-1, with 8 bases aligning to TRBD1. The CDR3 totals 11 residues. Germline V gene sequence: CDR1 LGHDT, CDR2 YNNKEL (reference sequence).

This clonotype was found once. At one boundary the junction diverges from the germline segment, which might be a read error. The chain joins TRBV7-2 to TRBJ2-6; TRBD2 matches 9 bases. The CDR3 is 19 residues long. Germline V lookup: CDR1 SGHTA, CDR2 FQGNSA. CDR3 sequence: CASSLRASGTQGGANVLIF. CDR3 nucleotides: TGTGCCAGCAGCCTTAGGGCTAGCGGGACCCAGGGAGGGGCCAACGTCCTGATTTTC.

The V and J genes are TRBV7-2 and TRBJ2-7, with TRBD2 matching over 7 bases. The J segment lost 2 bases and the V segment lost 2 bases, leaving 9 bases of the junction unmatched. The CDR3 contains 16 residues. Germline CDR1 SGHTA, CDR2 FQGNSA. The CDR3: CASSLPGGGGAYEQYF. CDR3 nucleotides: TGTGCCAGCAGCTTACCGGGGGGAGGCGGCGCCTACGAGCAGTACTTC.

V usage is TRBV29-1 and J usage is TRBJ2-7; D gene uncertain. Looked up from germline, CDR1 is SQVTM and CDR2 is ANQGSEA. V was shortened by 4 bases and J by 0 bases, with 10 bases between the two germline ends. The CDR3 totals 13 residues. The CDR3 nucleotides read TGCAGCGTTGCTCGTCTAGACTCCTACGAGCAGTACTTC. Residues: CSVARLDSYEQYF.

V is TRBV4-3 and J is TRBJ2-2; 9 bases match TRBD1. After removal of 4 bases from V and 5 bases from J, the junction contained 8 bases not matched to a gene. The CDR3 is made up of 16 amino acids. The V gene's germline CDR1 is LGHNA and CDR2 YSLEER. CDR3: CASSLQGAALTGELFF. DNA of the CDR3: TGCGCCAGCAGCCTACAGGGGGCGGCCCTGACCGGGGAGCTGTTTTTT.

CDR3 in DNA: TGCAGTGCTAGAGTAGCGGGAGAGACCCAGTACTTC. As protein: CSARVAGETQYF. The genes are TRBV20-1 and TRBJ2-5; the match to TRBD2 covers 7 bases. The CDR3 totals 12 residues. From germline, CDR1 is DFQATT and CDR2 SNEGSKA (reference sequence). J was trimmed by 4 bases and V by 1 base; bases with no gene match: 0.

The V and J genes are TRBV3-1 and TRBJ1-1, with 8 bases fitting TRBD1. Unmatched junction bases numbered 5, after V lost 8 bases and J lost 3 bases. CDR3 length equals 13 residues. Germline-derived CDR1 and CDR2 are LGHDT and YNNKEL (reference sequence). CDR3 nucleotide sequence: TGTGCCAGCCGCAGGGGGCAGTACACTGAAGCTTTCTTT. It encodes CASRRGQYTEAFF.

This clonotype has only a few counts. The rearrangement links TRBV12-3 or TRBV12-4 to TRBJ2-5; 9 bases agree with TRBD2. The CDR3 sequence is 15 residues long. Unmatched junction bases numbered 7, after V lost 5 bases and J lost 3 bases. CDR3 sequence: CASSPGLAAEETQYF. As DNA, the CDR3 is TGTGCCAGCAGTCCGGGACTAGCAGCAGAAGAGACCCAGTACTTC.

The chain combines TRBV6-1 with TRBJ1-2; 9 positions agree with TRBD1. V trimming: 6 bases; J trimming: 2 bases; junction bases outside the gene matches: 10. The CDR3 is made up of 16 amino acids. CDR1 is MNHNS and CDR2 is SASEGT in the germline V gene. The CDR3 DNA reads as TGTGCCAGCAGCTTGACAGGGGGGACAGGCAACTATGGCTACACCTTC. This gives the protein CASSLTGGTGNYGYTF.

This clonotype was observed at least ten times. The chain carries TRBV20-1 and TRBJ1-1; D unclear. The CDR3 spans 14 residues. The V gene's germline CDR1 is DFQATT and CDR2 SNEGSKA (reference sequence). V was trimmed by 3 bases and J by 4 bases, leaving 15 bases between them. The CDR3 region has the DNA TGCAGTGCTAGTCGGGGTGTTGCGGTCACTGAAGCTTTCTTT. It is translated as CSASRGVAVTEAFF.

This clonotype appeared many times. The chain carries TRBV7-3 and TRBJ2-2; no definite D call. The length of the CDR3 is 14 residues. Germline V gene data show CDR1 as SGHTA and CDR2 as FQGTGA. V was clipped by 1 base and J by 1 base, with 4 bases between them. CDR3 DNA sequence: TGTGCCAGCAGCTTAATGGTGAACACCGGGGAGCTGTTTTTT. Amino acid sequence: CASSLMVNTGELFF.

This chain connects TRBV20-1 to TRBJ1-4, with 8 nucleotides matching TRBD1. V trimming: 2 bases; J trimming: 5 bases; junction bases outside the gene matches: 10. The germline V gene has CDR1 DFQATT and CDR2 SNEGSKA (reference sequence). The CDR3 is 16 amino acids. The CDR3 here is CSARSVRDRSNEKLFF. The CDR3 DNA reads TGCAGTGCTAGATCAGTCCGGGACAGGAGCAATGAAAAACTGTTTTTT.